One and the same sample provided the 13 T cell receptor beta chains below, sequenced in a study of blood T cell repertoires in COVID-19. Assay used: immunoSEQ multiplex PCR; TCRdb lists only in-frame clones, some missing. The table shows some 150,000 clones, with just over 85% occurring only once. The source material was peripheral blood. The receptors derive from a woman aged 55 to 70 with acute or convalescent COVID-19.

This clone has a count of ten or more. The DNA for the CDR3 is TGTGCCAGCAGCGCCTTCAGGAACACTGAAGCTTTCTTT. This sequence encodes CASSAFRNTEAFF. The chain couples TRBV9 to TRBJ1-1; D is undetermined. Germline-derived CDR1 and CDR2 are SGDLS and YYNGEE. V was cut by 3 bases and J by 1 base, with 7 bases left in between. The CDR3 sequence is 13 residues long.

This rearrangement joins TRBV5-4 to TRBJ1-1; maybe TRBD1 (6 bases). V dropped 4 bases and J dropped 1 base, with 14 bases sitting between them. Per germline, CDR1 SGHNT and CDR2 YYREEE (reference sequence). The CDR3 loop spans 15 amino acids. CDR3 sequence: CASSPRAGENTEAFF. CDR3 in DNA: TGTGCCAGCAGCCCAAGGGCAGGGGAGAACACTGAAGCTTTCTTT.

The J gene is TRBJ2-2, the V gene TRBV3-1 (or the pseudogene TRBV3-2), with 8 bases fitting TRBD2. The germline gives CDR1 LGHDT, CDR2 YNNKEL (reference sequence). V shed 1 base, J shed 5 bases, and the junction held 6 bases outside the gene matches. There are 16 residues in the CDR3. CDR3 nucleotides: TGTGCCAGCAGCCAAGGCCCAGCGGGGGTTACCGGGGAGCTGTTTTTT. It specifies CASSQGPAGVTGELFF.

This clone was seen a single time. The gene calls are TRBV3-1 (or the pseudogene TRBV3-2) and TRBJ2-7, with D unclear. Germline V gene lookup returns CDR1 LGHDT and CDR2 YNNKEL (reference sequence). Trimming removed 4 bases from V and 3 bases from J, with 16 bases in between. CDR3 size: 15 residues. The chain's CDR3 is CASSLGVDFFYEQYF. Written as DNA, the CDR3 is TGTGCCAGCAGCCTGGGTGTAGACTTCTTCTACGAGCAGTACTTC.

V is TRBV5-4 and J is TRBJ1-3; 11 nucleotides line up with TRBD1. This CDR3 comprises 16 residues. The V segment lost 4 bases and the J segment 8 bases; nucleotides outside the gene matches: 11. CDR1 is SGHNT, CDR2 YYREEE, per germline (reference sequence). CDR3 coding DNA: TGTGCCAGCAGCCCCCCCCCGGGACAGGGGGAAGACACCATATATTTT. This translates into CASSPPPGQGEDTIYF.

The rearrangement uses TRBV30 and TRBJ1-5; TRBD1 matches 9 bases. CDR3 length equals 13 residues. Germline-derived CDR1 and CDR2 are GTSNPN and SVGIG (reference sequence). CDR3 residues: CACGTGGSQPQHF. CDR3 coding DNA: TGTGCTTGTGGTACAGGGGGCAGTCAGCCCCAGCATTTT.

CDR3 in amino acids: CASSERRRETQYF. CDR3 sequence (DNA): TGTGCCAGCAGTGAGCGGCGGAGGGAGACCCAGTACTTC. The chain couples TRBV12-3 or TRBV12-4 to TRBJ2-5; TRBD2 is a possible D gene (5 bases). CDR3 length: 13 residues. Trimming took 5 bases from V and 5 from J, leaving 12 bases between them.

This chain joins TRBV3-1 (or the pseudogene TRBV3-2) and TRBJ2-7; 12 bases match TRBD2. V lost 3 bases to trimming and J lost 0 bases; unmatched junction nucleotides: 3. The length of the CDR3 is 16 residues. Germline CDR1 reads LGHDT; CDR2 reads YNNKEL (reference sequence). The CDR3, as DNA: TGTGCCAGCAGCCATTGGACTAGCGGGGACTCCTACGAGCAGTACTTC. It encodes CASSHWTSGDSYEQYF.

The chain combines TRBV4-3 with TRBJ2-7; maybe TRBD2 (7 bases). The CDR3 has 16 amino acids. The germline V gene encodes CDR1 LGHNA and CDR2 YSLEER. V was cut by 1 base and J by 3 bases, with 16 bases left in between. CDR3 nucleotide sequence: TGCGCCAGCAGCCAAGGGGGGGGCAGATCCTTCTACGAGCAGTACTTC. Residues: CASSQGGGRSFYEQYF.

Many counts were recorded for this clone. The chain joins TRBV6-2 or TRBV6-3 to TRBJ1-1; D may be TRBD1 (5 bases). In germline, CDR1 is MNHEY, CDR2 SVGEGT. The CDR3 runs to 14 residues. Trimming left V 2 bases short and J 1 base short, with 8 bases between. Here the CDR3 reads CASSYVQANTEAFF. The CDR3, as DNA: TGTGCCAGCAGTTACGTACAGGCGAACACTGAAGCTTTCTTT.

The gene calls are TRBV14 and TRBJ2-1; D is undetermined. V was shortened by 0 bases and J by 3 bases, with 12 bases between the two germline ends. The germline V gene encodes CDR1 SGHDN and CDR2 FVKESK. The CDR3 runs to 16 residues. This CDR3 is CASSQDKAGYYNEQFF. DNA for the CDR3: TGTGCCAGCAGCCAAGATAAAGCTGGTTACTACAATGAGCAGTTCTTC.

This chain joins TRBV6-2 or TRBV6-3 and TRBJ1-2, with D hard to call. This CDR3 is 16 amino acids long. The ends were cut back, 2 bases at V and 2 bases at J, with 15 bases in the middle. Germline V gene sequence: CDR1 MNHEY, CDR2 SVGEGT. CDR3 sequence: CASSYGSPGTNYGYTF. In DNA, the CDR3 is TGTGCCAGCAGTTACGGGTCGCCGGGTACCAACTATGGCTACACCTTC.

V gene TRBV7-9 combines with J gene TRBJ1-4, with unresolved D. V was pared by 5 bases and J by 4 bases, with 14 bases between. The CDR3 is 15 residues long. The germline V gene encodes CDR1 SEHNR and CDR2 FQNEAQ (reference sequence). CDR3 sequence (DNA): TGTGCCAGCAGCCCCTCAGAGGCCTTTAATGAAAAACTGTTTTTT. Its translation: CASSPSEAFNEKLFF.